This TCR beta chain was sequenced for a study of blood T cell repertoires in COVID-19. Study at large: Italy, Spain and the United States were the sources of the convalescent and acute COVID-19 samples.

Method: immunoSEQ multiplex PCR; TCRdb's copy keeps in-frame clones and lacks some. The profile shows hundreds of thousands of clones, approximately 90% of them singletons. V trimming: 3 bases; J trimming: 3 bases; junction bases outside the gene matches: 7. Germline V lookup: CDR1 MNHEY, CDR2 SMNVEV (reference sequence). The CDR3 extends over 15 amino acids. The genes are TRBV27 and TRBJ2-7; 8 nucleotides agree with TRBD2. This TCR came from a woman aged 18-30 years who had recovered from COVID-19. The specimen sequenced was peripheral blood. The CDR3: CASSLRLAGSYEQYF. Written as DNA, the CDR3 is TGTGCCAGCAGTTTGAGGCTAGCGGGCAGCTACGAGCAGTACTTC.